This T cell receptor beta chain stems from a study of early T cells in non-severe SARS-CoV-2 infection (dated by TCRdb to the early 2020s). Regarding the complete study: Because TCR sequencing relied on bulk RNA taken from unsorted whole blood, pairing of alpha and beta chains was not possible.

The study was a case-control design nested within a healthcare worker cohort in London, UK, with weekly nasopharyngeal swab PCR tests and blood sampling. Healthcare workers were recruited between 23 and 31 March 2020, during the week of the UK lockdown, and were followed weekly for up to roughly 15 weeks. Unmatched junction bases come to 25, with V trimmed by 5 bases and J by 2 bases. Counted from cysteine to phenylalanine, this CDR3 has 20 amino acids. Just the 60-base CDR3 DNA is kept, in frame starting at base 1. Reading the germline V gene (reference sequence) gives CDR1 DFQATT and CDR2 SNEGSKA. What the work shows at the level of the full study, not this receptor alone: VDJdb matching was skewed toward anti-spike CD8 responses and likely underestimated virus-specific expansions by missing private and CD4 specificities.

There are many counts of this clonotype. Its antigen is unknown. Nothing much larger sits one base from this clone, and base qualities are not available. Library method: 5' RACE. The listed sequencing device is NextSeq 500. Unique molecular identifiers were attached to individual cDNA molecules in the TCR library protocol so that sequencing error and PCR bias could be corrected. Both TCR alpha and beta chains were sequenced, and tight co-correlation was observed between alpha and beta sequence abundances in each sample. As for the original processing: Decombinator V4 was used to annotate TCR sequences for V gene, J gene and CDR3. TCRs were defined as expanded if a significant change between any two time points was detected under a Poisson model with p below 0.0001. TCR abundances were normalised to the total number of TCRs sequenced per sample and were expressed as counts per million. TRAV1-2 paired with TRAJ12, TRAJ20 or TRAJ33 defined MAIT TCRs, while TRAV10 paired with TRAJ18 defined iNKT TCRs. A search of VDJdb, accessed on 1 November 2021, was run for TCRs annotated to CMV, EBV and SARS-CoV-2, with TCRs annotated for multiple antigens excluded. TCRdb's own reprocessing of the public reads used fastp at Q25 and MiXCR and kept productive beta chains. Rows are unified per CDR3 protein, each entry keeping the most common DNA and genes. The V and J calls here are based on TCRdb, not the publication. Within this sample are about 67,000 distinct CDR3 sequences, with around a tenth of them counted one time only. The ten largest clonotypes hold 3.5% to 4% of the sample.

The source material was whole blood. The TCR comes from an adult who was a healthcare worker with PCR-confirmed SARS-CoV-2 infection or an uninfected control (not recorded which). Here the chain combines TRBV20-1 and TRBJ2-7; 9 bases in between match TRBD2. The CDR3 in this case is CSARSVLAGQANVYTYEQYF. The nucleotides are TGCAGTGCTCGTTCAGTCCTAGCGGGGCAAGCCAACGTTTATACCTACGAGCAGTACTTC.